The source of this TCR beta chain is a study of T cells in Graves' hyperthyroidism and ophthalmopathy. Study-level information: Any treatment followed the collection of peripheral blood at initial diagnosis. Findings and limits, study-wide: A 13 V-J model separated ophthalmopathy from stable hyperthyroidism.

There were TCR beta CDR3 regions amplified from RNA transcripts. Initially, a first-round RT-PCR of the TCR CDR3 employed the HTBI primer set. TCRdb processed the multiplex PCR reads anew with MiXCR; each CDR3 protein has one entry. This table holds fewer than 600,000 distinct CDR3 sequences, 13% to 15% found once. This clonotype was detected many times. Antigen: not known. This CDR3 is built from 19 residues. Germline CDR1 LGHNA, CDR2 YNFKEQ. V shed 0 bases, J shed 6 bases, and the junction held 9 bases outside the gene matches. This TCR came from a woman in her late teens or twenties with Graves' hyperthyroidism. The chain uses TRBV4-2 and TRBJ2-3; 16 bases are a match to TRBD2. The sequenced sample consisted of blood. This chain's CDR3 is CASSQDGTPGLAGGDTQYF. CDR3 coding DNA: TGTGCCAGCAGCCAAGATGGGACCCCGGGACTAGCGGGAGGGGATACGCAGTATTTT.